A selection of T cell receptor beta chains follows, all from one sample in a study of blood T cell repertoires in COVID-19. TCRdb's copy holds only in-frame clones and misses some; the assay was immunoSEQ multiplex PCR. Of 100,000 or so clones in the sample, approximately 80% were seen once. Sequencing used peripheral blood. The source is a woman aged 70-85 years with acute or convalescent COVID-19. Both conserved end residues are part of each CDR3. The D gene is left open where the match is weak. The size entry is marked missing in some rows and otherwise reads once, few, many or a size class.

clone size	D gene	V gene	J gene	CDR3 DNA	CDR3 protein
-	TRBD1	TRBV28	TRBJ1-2	TGTGCCAGCCTTAGACAGGGGCGAAGCAACTATGGCTACACCTTC	CASLRQGRSNYGYTF
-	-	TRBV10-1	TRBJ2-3	TGCGCCAGCAGTGAGAGCGGTCAGGGCACAGATACGCAGTATTTT	CASSESGQGTDTQYF
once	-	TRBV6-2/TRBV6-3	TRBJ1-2	TGTGCCAGCAGTCCCACGGACGGGACTAACTATGGCTACACCTTC	CASSPTDGTNYGYTF
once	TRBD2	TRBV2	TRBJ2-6	TGTGCCAGCAGGCCCCTAGCGGGAGACTCGGGGGGGGCCAACGTCCTGACTTTC	CASRPLAGDSGGANVLTF
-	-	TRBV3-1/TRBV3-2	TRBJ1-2	TGTGCCAGCAGCCAAGTGTCAGGTGTCTATGGCTACACCTTC	CASSQVSGVYGYTF
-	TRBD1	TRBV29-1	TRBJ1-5	TGCAGCGTGGGGACAGGGGGTAGCAATCAGCCCCAGCATTTT	CSVGTGGSNQPQHF
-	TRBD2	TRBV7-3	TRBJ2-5	TGTGCCAGCAGCTTAGTGGGATCCGGGACTAGCGAAGAGACCCAGTACTTC	CASSLVGSGTSEETQYF
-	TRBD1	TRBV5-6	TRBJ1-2	TGTGCCAGCAGCTTCGGACAGGGGTTCAACTATGGCTACACCTTC	CASSFGQGFNYGYTF
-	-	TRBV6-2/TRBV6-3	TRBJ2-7	TGTGCCAGCAGCCCGCCTCGACAGGTTCTCCTTGGGGAGCAGTACTTC	CASSPPRQVLLGEQYF
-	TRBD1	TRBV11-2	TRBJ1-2	TGTGCCAGCAGCCATAGTGTCCGACAGGGGGATGGCTACACCTTC	CASSHSVRQGDGYTF
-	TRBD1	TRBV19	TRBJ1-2	TGTGCCAGTCGCCAAAACAGGGGATCGGAGGGCTACACCTTC	CASRQNRGSEGYTF
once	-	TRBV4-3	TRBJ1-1	TGCGCCAGCAGCCAAGGGGGCGCTGAAGCTTTCTTT	CASSQGGAEAFF
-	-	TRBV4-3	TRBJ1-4	TGCGCCAGCAGCCAAGGACATTTGAGTGAAAAACTGTTTTTT	CASSQGHLSEKLFF
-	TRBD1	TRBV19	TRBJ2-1	TGTGCCAGTACCCTACAGGGGAGCTCCTACAATGAGCAGTTCTTC	CASTLQGSSYNEQFF
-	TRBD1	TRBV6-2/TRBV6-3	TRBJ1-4	TGTGCCAGCAGTTTGGGACAGGGACTTGACCTGTTTTTT	CASSLGQGLDLFF
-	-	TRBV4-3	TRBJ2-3	TGCGCCAGCAGCCAAGATAAGGACTACCGAAACACAGATACGCAGTATTTT	CASSQDKDYRNTDTQYF
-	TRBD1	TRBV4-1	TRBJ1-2	TGCGCCAGCAGCCAACCCGGGGCAGGGGGAGCCTATGGCTACACCTTC	CASSQPGAGGAYGYTF
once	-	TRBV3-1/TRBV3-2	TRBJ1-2	TGTGCCAGCAGCCAAGGGTTAGGGGTCGGTGGCTACACCTTC	CASSQGLGVGGYTF
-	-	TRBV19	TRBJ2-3	TGTGCCAGTAGTATTGAGCGCGTCACAGATACGCAGTATTTT	CASSIERVTDTQYF
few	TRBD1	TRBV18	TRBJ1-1	TGTGCCAGCTCACCGTTCATCAGGGGGCAAGGCACTGAAGCTTTCTTT	CASSPFIRGQGTEAFF
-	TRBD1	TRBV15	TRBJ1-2	TGTGCCACCAGCAGAGATCAGGCCCCAGGGGGCTTTGGCTACACCTTC	CATSRDQAPGGFGYTF
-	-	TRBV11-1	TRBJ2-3	TGTGCCAGCAGCGCGACTAGAGATCCAGATACGCAGTATTTT	CASSATRDPDTQYF
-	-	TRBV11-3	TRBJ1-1	TGTGCCAGCAGCCCGACAGGCATGAACACTGAAGCTTTCTTT	CASSPTGMNTEAFF
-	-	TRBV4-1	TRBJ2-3	TGCGCCAGCAGCCAAGTTTGGGGGGCAGATACGCAGTATTTT	CASSQVWGADTQYF
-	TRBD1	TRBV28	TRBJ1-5	TGTGCCAGCAGTGTCGACAGGGGATCGGCACACAATCAGCCCCAGCATTTT	CASSVDRGSAHNQPQHF
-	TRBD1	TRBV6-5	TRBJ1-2	TGTGCCAGCAGTCGCGGACAGGGACCCTATGGCTACACCTTC	CASSRGQGPYGYTF
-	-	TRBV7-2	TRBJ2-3	TGTGCCAGCAGCGCACAAGCAGGGCGGACAGATACGCAGTATTTT	CASSAQAGRTDTQYF
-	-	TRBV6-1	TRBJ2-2	TGTGCCAGCAGTGCCCTCCCCGGACAGTACACCGGGGAGCTGTTTTTT	CASSALPGQYTGELFF
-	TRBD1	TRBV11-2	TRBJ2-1	TGTGCCAGCAGCTCACAGGGGAGCTCCTACAATGAGCAGTTCTTC	CASSSQGSSYNEQFF
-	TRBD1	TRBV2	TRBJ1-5	TGTGCCAGCAGTCTTTCCCCCGACAGGGCTTTGCCTCAGCCCCAGCATTTT	CASSLSPDRALPQPQHF
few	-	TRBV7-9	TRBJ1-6	TGTGCCAGCAGCTTAGTTCAGGGAACGAATTCACCCCTCCACTTT	CASSLVQGTNSPLHF
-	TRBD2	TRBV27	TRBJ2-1	TGTGCCAGCAGTTTATCGAATCTAGCGGGAGTGGATGAGCAGTTCTTC	CASSLSNLAGVDEQFF
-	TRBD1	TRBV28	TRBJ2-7	TGTGCCAGCAGTTTTCTCTGGGACAGCACTTACGAGCAGTACTTC	CASSFLWDSTYEQYF
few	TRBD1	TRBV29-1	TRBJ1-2	TGCAGCGTTTACCGGGACAGGGGGCTTGGGAACTATGGCTACACCTTC	CSVYRDRGLGNYGYTF
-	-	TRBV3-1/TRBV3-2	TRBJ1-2	TGTGCCAGCAGCCAGGAGATGACCGCTAACTATGGCTACACCTTC	CASSQEMTANYGYTF
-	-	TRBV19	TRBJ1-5	TGTGCCAGTGGGCATCAGCCCCAGCATTTT	CASGHQPQHF
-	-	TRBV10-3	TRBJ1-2	TGTGCCATCAGAAAAGGGGAGGTGAACTATGGCTACACCTTC	CAIRKGEVNYGYTF
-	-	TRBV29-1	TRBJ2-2	TGCAGCGGTCGGGATCCTACCGGGGAGCTGTTTTTT	CSGRDPTGELFF
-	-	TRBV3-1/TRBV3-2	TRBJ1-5	TGTGCCAGCAGCCCGTCAGGGGTAGGGCCCCAGCATTTT	CASSPSGVGPQHF
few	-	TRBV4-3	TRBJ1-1	TGCGCCAGCAGCCAAGACTCTCGGGGGACGAACACTGAAGCTTTCTTT	CASSQDSRGTNTEAFF
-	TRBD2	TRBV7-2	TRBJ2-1	TGTGCCAGCAGCTTGGGGGGACTAGCGGATTACAATGAGCAGTTCTTC	CASSLGGLADYNEQFF
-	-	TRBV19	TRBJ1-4	TGTGCCAGTAGTATTCGTAGTCCGGGACTCCAGGAAAAACTGTTTTTT	CASSIRSPGLQEKLFF
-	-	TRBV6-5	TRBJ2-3	TGTGCCAGCAGCCCCGGCGGGACCACAGATACGCAGTATTTT	CASSPGGTTDTQYF
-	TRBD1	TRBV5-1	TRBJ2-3	TGCGCCAGCAGGGACAGGGGATTTCCAGATACGCAGTATTTT	CASRDRGFPDTQYF
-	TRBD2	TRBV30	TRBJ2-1	TGTGCCTGGAGTAACCATATCGGACTAGCGGTTCCCAATGAGCAGTTCTTC	CAWSNHIGLAVPNEQFF
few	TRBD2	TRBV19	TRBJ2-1	TGTGCCAGTAGTATCGGACTAGCGGGAGAGTCGTTCTTC	CASSIGLAGESFF
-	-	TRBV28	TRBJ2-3	TGTGCCAGCAGTTTAACTTCAACAGGGGAGGCGCAGTATTTT	CASSLTSTGEAQYF
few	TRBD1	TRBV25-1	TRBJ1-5	TGTGCCAGCAGCGGACAGGGACTCAATCAGCCCCAGCATTTT	CASSGQGLNQPQHF
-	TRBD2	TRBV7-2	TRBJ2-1	TGTGCCAGCAGCTTACGAGTGGGGACTAGCGGTATCTCCTACAATGAGCAGTTCTTC	CASSLRVGTSGISYNEQFF
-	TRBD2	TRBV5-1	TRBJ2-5	TGCGCCAGCAGGCAACTAGCGGGAGAGAAAGAGACCCAGTACTTC	CASRQLAGEKETQYF
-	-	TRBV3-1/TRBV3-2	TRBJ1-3	TGTGCCAGCAGCCAAACAGGGATCTCTGGAAACACCATATATTTT	CASSQTGISGNTIYF
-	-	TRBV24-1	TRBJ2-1	TGTGCCACCAAATCCGCGTCGAGCTCCTACAATGAGCAGTTCTTC	CATKSASSSYNEQFF
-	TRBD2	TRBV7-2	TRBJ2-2	TGTGCCAGCAGCTACACTAGCGGCACCGGGGAGCTGTTTTTT	CASSYTSGTGELFF